These T cell receptor beta chains were read from a single sample in a study of blood T cell repertoires in COVID-19. This table comes from immunoSEQ multiplex PCR, and its TCRdb copy is limited to in-frame clones, with some not included. The sample carries a few hundred thousand clones, approximately 85% recorded once. The sample taken for sequencing was peripheral blood. The receptors were sampled from a human donor with COVID-19, enrolled during active disease. The donor label of this sample is uncertain. Each CDR3 is given with its conserved first and last residue. Each record gives: CDR3 DNA, CDR3 protein, J gene, D gene, clone size, V gene. The D gene is left open where the match is weak. Part of the rows lack a size; the others show once, few, many or a class for expanded clones.

DNA: TGCAGTGGACCAGTCCGGGACAAGCAGTTCTTC
CDR3: CSGPVRDKQFF
J: TRBJ2-1
D: NA
size: NA
V: TRBV20-1

DNA: TGTGCCAGCAGCTTAGTTTACAGGGGGTCACGGAATGAGCAGTTCTTC
CDR3: CASSLVYRGSRNEQFF
J: TRBJ2-1
D: TRBD1
size: few
V: TRBV7-2

DNA: TGTGCCAGCAGCCCCCGGACAGGGGGCAATGAGCAGTTCTTC
CDR3: CASSPRTGGNEQFF
J: TRBJ2-1
D: TRBD1
size: NA
V: TRBV9

DNA: TGTGCCAGCAGCTTCGGACTAGACACAGATACGCAGTATTTT
CDR3: CASSFGLDTDTQYF
J: TRBJ2-3
D: TRBD2
size: few
V: TRBV9

DNA: TGTGCCAGCAGTCTCCGGGACAGGGACACTGAAGCTTTCTTT
CDR3: CASSLRDRDTEAFF
J: TRBJ1-1
D: TRBD1
size: NA
V: TRBV27

DNA: TGCGCCAGCAGCTTAGGGGCTACAACTAACTATGGCTACACCTTC
CDR3: CASSLGATTNYGYTF
J: TRBJ1-2
D: NA
size: few
V: TRBV5-1

DNA: TGTGCCAGCAGCCCTTCGACAGGGGTTAACACTGAAGCTTTCTTT
CDR3: CASSPSTGVNTEAFF
J: TRBJ1-1
D: TRBD1
size: NA
V: TRBV7-2

DNA: TGTGCCAGCAGTCTGGGGGGGGAACAGCCCCAGCATTTT
CDR3: CASSLGGEQPQHF
J: TRBJ1-5
D: NA
size: NA
V: TRBV7-3

DNA: TGTGCCAGTAGCCTACGGGTGGATTCACCCCTCCACTTT
CDR3: CASSLRVDSPLHF
J: TRBJ1-6
D: NA
size: NA
V: TRBV11-1

DNA: TGTGCCAGCAGCCCGGTCCTAAAAGTCTCCTACGAGCAGTACTTC
CDR3: CASSPVLKVSYEQYF
J: TRBJ2-7
D: NA
size: NA
V: TRBV3-1/TRBV3-2

DNA: TGTGCCAGCAGCCCCGGGGTGGGGGCTGGGAGATCCTACAATGAGCAGTTCTTC
CDR3: CASSPGVGAGRSYNEQFF
J: TRBJ2-1
D: NA
size: NA
V: TRBV11-2